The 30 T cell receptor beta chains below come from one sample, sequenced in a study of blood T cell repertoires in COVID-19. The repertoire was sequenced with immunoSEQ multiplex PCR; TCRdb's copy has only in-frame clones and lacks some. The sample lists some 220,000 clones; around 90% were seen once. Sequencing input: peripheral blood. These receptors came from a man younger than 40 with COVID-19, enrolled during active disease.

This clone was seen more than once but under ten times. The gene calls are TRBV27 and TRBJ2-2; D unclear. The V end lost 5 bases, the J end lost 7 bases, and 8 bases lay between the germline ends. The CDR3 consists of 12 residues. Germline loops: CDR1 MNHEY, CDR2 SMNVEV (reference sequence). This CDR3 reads CASSLSRGELFF. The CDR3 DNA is TGTGCCAGCAGTCTTAGTCGCGGGGAGCTGTTTTTT.

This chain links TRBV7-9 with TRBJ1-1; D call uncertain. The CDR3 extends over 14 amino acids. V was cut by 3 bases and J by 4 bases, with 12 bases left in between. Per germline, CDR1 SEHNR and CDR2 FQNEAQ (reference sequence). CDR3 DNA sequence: TGTGCCAGCAGCTTTCACACTTCGGGCACTGAAGCTTTCTTT. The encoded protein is CASSFHTSGTEAFF.

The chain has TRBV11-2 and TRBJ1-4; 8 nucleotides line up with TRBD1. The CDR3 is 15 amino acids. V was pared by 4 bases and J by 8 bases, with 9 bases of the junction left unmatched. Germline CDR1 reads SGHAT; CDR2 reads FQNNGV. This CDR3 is CASSSRGQGLEKLFF. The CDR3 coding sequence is TGTGCCAGCAGCTCGAGAGGACAGGGACTCGAAAAACTGTTTTTT.

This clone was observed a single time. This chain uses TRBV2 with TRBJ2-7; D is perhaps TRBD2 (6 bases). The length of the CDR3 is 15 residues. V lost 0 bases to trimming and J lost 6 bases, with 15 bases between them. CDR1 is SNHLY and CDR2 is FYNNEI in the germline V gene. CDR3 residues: CASSEAGLEGIEQYF. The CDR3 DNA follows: TGTGCCAGCAGTGAAGCAGGTCTGGAGGGTATCGAGCAGTACTTC. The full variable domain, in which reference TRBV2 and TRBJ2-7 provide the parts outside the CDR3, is EPEVTQTPSHQVTQMGQEVILRCVPISNHLYFYWYRQILGQKVEFLVSFYNNEISEKSEIFDDQFSVERPDGSNFTLKIRSTKLEDSAMYFCASSEAGLEGIEQYFGPGTRLTVT.

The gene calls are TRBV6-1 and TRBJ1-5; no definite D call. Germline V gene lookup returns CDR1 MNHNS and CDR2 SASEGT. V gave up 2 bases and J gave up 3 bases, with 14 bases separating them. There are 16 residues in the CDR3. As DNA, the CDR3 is TGTGCCAGCAGTGAAATGAGTGGGCCGCTCAATCAGCCCCAGCATTTT. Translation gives CASSEMSGPLNQPQHF.

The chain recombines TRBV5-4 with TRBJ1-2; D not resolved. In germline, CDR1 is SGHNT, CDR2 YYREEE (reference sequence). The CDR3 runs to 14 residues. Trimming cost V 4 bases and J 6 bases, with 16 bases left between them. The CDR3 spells CASSGEIPGDGYTF. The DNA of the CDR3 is TGTGCCAGCAGCGGGGAGATCCCTGGGGATGGCTACACCTTC.

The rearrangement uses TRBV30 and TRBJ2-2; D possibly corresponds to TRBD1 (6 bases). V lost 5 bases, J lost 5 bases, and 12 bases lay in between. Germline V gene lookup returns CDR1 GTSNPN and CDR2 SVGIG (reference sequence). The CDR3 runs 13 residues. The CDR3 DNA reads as TGTGCCTGGGGATTTACAGGGACCGGGGAGCTGTTTTTT. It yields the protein CAWGFTGTGELFF.

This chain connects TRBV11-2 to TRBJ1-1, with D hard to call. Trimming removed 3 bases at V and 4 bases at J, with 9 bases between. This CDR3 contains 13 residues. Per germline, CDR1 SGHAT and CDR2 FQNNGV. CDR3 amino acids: CASSFERSTEAFF. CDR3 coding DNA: TGTGCCAGCAGCTTTGAGAGGAGCACTGAAGCTTTCTTT. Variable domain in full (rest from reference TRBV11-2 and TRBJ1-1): EAGVAQSPRYKIIEKRQSVAFWCNPISGHATLYWYQQILGQGPKLLIQFQNNGVVDDSQLPKDRFSAERLKGVDSTLKIQPAKLEDSAVYLCASSFERSTEAFFGQGTRLTVV.

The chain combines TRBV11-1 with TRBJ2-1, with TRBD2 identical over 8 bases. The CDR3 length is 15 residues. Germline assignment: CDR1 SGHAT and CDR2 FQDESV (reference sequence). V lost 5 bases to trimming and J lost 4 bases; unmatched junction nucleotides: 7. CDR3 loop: CASSPRTSSYNEQFF. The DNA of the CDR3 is TGTGCCAGCAGCCCTAGGACTAGCAGTTACAATGAGCAGTTCTTC.

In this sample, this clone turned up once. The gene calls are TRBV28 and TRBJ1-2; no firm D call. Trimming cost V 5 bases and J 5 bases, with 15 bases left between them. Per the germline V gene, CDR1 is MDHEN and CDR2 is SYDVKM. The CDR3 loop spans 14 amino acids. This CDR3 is CASSTRSIEYGYTF. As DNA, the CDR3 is TGTGCCAGCAGTACCCGGTCCATAGAGTATGGCTACACCTTC.

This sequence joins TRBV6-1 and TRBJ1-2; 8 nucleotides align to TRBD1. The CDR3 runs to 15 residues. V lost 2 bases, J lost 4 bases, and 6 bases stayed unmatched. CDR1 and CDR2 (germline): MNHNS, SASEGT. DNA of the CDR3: TGTGCCAGCAGTGAACGTGCAGGGGGCATCTATGGCTACACCTTC. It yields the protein CASSERAGGIYGYTF.

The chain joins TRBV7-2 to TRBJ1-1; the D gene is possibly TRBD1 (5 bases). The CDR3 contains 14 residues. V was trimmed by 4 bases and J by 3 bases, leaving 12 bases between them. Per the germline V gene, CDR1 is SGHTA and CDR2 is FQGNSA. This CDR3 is CASSYVWGDTEAFF. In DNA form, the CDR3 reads TGTGCCAGCAGCTACGTTTGGGGGGACACTGAAGCTTTCTTT.

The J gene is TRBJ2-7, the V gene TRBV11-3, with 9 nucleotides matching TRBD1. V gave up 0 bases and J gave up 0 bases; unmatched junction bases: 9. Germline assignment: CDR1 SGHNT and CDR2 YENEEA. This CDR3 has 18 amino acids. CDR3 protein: CASSLDRDRAKSSYEQYF. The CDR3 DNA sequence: TGTGCCAGCAGCTTAGACCGGGACAGGGCCAAAAGCTCCTACGAGCAGTACTTC.

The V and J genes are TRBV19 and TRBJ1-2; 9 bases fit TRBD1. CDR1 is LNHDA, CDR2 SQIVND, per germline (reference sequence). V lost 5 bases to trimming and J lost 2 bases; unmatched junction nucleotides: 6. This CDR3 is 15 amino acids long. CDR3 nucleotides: TGTGCCAGTAGTCTATGGACAGGGGTGAACTATGGCTACACCTTC. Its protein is CASSLWTGVNYGYTF.

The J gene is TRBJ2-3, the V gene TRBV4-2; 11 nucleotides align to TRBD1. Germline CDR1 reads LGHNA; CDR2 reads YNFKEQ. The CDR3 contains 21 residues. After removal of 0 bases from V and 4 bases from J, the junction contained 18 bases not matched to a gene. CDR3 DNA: TGTGCCAGCAGCCAAGATGGGGGGGCCCGGGACAGGGGGTTCAGGGCAGATACGCAGTATTTT. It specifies CASSQDGGARDRGFRADTQYF.

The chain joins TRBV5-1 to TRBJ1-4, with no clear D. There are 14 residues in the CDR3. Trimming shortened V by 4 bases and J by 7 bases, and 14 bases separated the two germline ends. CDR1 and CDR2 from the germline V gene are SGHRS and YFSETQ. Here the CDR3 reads CASSGLGGSEKLFF. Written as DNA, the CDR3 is TGCGCCAGCAGCGGTCTTGGAGGTTCTGAAAAACTGTTTTTT.

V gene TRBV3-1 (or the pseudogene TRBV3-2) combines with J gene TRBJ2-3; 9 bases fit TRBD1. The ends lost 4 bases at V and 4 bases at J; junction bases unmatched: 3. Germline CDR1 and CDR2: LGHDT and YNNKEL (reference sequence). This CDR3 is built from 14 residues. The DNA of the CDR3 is TGTGCCAGCAGCCGACGGACAGGGGCAGATACGCAGTATTTT. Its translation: CASSRRTGADTQYF.

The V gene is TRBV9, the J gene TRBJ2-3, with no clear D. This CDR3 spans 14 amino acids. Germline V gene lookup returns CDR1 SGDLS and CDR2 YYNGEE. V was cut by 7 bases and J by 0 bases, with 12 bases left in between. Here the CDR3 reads CASGLGSSTDTQYF. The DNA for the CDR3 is TGTGCCAGCGGTCTGGGCTCAAGCACAGATACGCAGTATTTT.

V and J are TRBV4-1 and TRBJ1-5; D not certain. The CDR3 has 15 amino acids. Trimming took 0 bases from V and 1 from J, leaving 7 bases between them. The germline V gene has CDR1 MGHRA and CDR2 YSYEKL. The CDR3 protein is CASSQEAVSNQPQHF. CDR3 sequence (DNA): TGCGCCAGCAGCCAAGAAGCGGTGAGCAATCAGCCCCAGCATTTT.

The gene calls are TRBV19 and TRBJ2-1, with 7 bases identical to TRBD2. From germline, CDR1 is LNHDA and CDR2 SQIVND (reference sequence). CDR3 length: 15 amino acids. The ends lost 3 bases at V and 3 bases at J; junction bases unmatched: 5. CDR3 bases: TGTGCCAGTAGTATGGGGCTAGCGGTCTACAATGAGCAGTTCTTC. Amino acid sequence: CASSMGLAVYNEQFF.

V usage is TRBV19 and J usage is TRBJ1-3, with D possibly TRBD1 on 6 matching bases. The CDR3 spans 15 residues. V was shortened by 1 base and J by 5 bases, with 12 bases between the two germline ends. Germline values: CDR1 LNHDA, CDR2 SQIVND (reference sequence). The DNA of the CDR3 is TGTGCCAGTAGTATAGCTGGGGGCCAACGAAACACCATATATTTT. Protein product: CASSIAGGQRNTIYF.

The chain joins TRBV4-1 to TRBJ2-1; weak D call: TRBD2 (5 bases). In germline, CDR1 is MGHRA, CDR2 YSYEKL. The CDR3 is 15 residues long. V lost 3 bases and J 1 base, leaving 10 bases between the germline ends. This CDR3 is CASSHLAISYNEQFF. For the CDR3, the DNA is TGCGCCAGCAGCCACCTAGCTATTTCCTACAATGAGCAGTTCTTC.

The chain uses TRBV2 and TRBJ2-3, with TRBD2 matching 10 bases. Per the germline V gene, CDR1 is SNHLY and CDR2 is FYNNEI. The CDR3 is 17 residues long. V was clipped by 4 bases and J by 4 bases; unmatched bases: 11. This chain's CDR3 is CASSGIVGLAVPDTQYF. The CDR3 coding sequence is TGTGCCAGCAGTGGGATCGTCGGACTAGCGGTCCCAGATACGCAGTATTTT.

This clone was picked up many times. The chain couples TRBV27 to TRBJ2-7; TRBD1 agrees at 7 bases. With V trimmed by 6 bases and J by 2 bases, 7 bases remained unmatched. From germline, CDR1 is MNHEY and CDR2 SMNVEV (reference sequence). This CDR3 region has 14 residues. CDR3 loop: CASRRTGSTYEQYF. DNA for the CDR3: TGTGCCAGCAGGAGGACAGGTTCGACCTACGAGCAGTACTTC.

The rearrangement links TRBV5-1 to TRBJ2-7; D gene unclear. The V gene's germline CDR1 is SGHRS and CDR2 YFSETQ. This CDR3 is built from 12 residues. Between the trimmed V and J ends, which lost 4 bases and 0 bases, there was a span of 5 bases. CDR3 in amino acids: CASSPSSYEQYF. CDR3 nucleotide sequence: TGCGCCAGCAGCCCCAGCTCCTACGAGCAGTACTTC.

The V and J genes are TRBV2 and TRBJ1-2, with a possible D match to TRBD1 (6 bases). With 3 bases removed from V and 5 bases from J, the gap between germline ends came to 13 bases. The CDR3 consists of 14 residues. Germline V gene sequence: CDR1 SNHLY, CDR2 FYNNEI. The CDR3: CASSDLGGWYGYTF. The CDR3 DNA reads TGTGCCAGCAGTGACTTAGGGGGATGGTATGGCTACACCTTC.

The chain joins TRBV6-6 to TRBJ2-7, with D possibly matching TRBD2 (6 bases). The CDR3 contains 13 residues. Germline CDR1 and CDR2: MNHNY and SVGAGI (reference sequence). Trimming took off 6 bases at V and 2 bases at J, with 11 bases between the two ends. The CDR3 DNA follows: TGTGCCAGCAGCAGGACGGGAGCCTACGAGCAGTACTTC. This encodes CASSRTGAYEQYF.

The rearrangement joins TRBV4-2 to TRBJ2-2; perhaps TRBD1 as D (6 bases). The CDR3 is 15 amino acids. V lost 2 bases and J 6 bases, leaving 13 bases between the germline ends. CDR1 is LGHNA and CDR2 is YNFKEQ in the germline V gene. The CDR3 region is CASSQKGGGPGELFF. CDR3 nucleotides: TGTGCCAGCAGCCAAAAAGGTGGGGGCCCCGGGGAGCTGTTTTTT.

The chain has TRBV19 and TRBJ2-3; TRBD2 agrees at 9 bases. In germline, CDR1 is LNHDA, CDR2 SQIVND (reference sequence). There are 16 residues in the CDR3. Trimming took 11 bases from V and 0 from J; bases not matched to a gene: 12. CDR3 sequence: CAASEPRGGSTDTQYF. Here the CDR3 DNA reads TGTGCCGCCTCCGAACCGCGGGGGGGCAGCACAGATACGCAGTATTTT.

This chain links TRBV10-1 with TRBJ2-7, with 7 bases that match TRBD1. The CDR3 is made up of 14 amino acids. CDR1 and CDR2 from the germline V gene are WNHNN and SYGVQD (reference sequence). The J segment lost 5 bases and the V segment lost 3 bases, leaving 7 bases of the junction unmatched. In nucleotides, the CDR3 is TGCGCCAGCAGTGATTACAGGGGTTCCCACGAGCAGTACTTC. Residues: CASSDYRGSHEQYF.